This is a list of T cell receptor beta chains from one sample in a study of shared clonotypes between healthy human individuals. Clones were sequenced by immunoSEQ multiplex PCR, and TCRdb holds only the in-frame ones, with some missing. The profile covers millions of clones, with just under 95% appearing a single time and about 1.1% taken by the ten largest. Material for sequencing was naive CD8+ T cells sorted from blood. The receptor set was obtained from a man younger than 35 in good health. The CDR3 runs from the conserved cysteine through the conserved F or W. The D gene is left open where the match is weak. Some rows have no size entry. The others give once, few or many, or a class for an expanded clone.

>TRBJ2-2|TRBV27|once|.
TGTGCCAGCATGTCACCACAGGAAAACACCGGGGAGCTGTTTTTT
CASMSPQENTGELFF
>TRBJ2-1|TRBV4-3|.|TRBD1
TGCGCCAGCAGCCAGGTCCGGGACAGGGATCTAGATGAGCAGTTCTTC
CASSQVRDRDLDEQFF
>TRBJ2-5|TRBV12-2|.|.
TGTGCAAGTCGCTTAGGTGAGACCCAGTACTTC
CASRLGETQYF
>TRBJ2-7|TRBV11-2|.|TRBD1
TGTGCCAGCAGCAGAATGGGACAGGGGGCATACGAGCAGTACTTC
CASSRMGQGAYEQYF
>TRBJ2-1|TRBV9|.|.
TGTGCCAGCAGCGTAGAAGGGGATGAGCAGTTCTTC
CASSVEGDEQFF
>TRBJ2-2|TRBV10-1|.|.
TGCGCCAGCAGTGAGTCGGGGTTGGGCAACACCGGGGAGCTGTTTTTT
CASSESGLGNTGELFF
>TRBJ1-1|TRBV30|.|TRBD1
TGTGCTGGGCCCGGCAGGGGGCAAGAAGCTTTCTTT
CAGPGRGQEAFF
>TRBJ2-7|TRBV19|.|.
TGTGCCAGTAGCCCGGGATTATTGTACGAGCAGTACTTC
CASSPGLLYEQYF
>TRBJ2-5|TRBV9|.|TRBD1
TGTGCCAGCAGCCTTACTTTCGGGGACAGGGGGGAAGAGACCCAGTACTTC
CASSLTFGDRGEETQYF
>TRBJ2-7|TRBV13|once|.
TGTGCCAGCAGCTCGCTCCATTTCGAGCAGTACTTC
CASSSLHFEQYF
>TRBJ2-5|TRBV6-4|.|TRBD1
TGTGCCAGCAGTGGAATCAGGGACAGCCAAGAGACCCAGTACTTC
CASSGIRDSQETQYF
>TRBJ2-7|TRBV2|once|.
TGTGCCAGCATTCCCGGGACTGCGCCCAACTACGAGCAGTACTTC
CASIPGTAPNYEQYF
>TRBJ1-1|TRBV6-5|once|.
TGTGCCAGCAGTTATTCCCTTCTTGACACTGAAGCTTTCTTT
CASSYSLLDTEAFF
>TRBJ2-7|TRBV4-1|.|.
TGCGCCAGCAGCCAGCGGGACAGTGACTACGAGCAGTACTTC
CASSQRDSDYEQYF
>TRBJ2-7|TRBV5-1|.|.
TGCGCCAGCAGCTCCGGACTGATGACCTACGAGCAGTACTTC
CASSSGLMTYEQYF
>TRBJ2-7|TRBV27|.|TRBD1
TGTGCCAGCAGTCAAAGACAGGGGCCCTACGAGCAGTACTTC
CASSQRQGPYEQYF
>TRBJ2-7|TRBV28|.|TRBD1
TGTGCCACTACCGGGACAGGGGTGGCCGAGCAGTACTTC
CATTGTGVAEQYF